These 20 T cell receptor beta chains came from one sample sequenced in a study of blood T cell repertoires in COVID-19 (dated by TCRdb to 2019 to 2021). The library was produced with the immunoSEQ multiplex PCR assay. What TCRdb holds here is the immuneACCESS table cut down to in-frame rearrangements. Part of the clones is not present; checked against another copy, under half of the missing clones reflect an unresolved V gene, and the others are unexplained. Recorded for this sample are roughly 62,000 clones; roughly 84% of them occurred a single time. Clones ranked in the top ten supply approximately 8.9% of the sample. The sequenced sample consisted of peripheral blood. The source is a man of 80 years or more with COVID-19, enrolled during active disease.

The chain uses TRBV27 and TRBJ1-4; weak D call: TRBD1 (5 bases). CDR1 and CDR2 from the germline V gene are MNHEY and SMNVEV (reference sequence). The CDR3 is 14 amino acids. Trimming stripped 1 base from V and 8 bases from J, with 11 bases between. The CDR3 protein is CASSLYQGGEKLFF. The CDR3 DNA follows: TGTGCCAGCAGTTTATACCAGGGAGGAGAAAAACTGTTTTTT.

There are a few counts of this clone. The chain carries TRBV9 and TRBJ1-6; 7 nucleotides line up with TRBD1. CDR3 length equals 15 residues. V gave up 4 bases and J gave up 9 bases; unmatched junction bases: 10. CDR1 is SGDLS, CDR2 YYNGEE, per germline. In DNA form, the CDR3 reads TGTGCCAGCAGCCCCCGACAGGGAATCGGTTCACCCCTCCACTTT. This sequence encodes CASSPRQGIGSPLHF.

This clone was observed a handful of times. As DNA, the CDR3 is TGTGCCAGCAGTTTAAACAGGGGGAACTATGGCTACACCTTC. Its translation: CASSLNRGNYGYTF. V gene TRBV27 combines with J gene TRBJ1-2, with 8 bases identical to TRBD1. Germline lookup yields CDR1 MNHEY and CDR2 SMNVEV (reference sequence). V was clipped by 2 bases and J by 2 bases; unmatched bases: 1. The CDR3 runs 14 residues.

This chain joins TRBV30 and TRBJ2-3, with TRBD2 identical over 12 bases. J lost 10 bases, V lost 3 bases, and 8 bases had no gene match. This CDR3 spans 14 amino acids. Germline CDR1 reads GTSNPN; CDR2 reads SVGIG (reference sequence). CDR3 nucleotides: TGTGCCTGGAGCTTCCTAGCGGGGGGGATGGCGCAGTATTTT. Translated, it gives CAWSFLAGGMAQYF.

V usage is TRBV9 and J usage is TRBJ2-5; weak D call: TRBD1 (5 bases). Germline lookup yields CDR1 SGDLS and CDR2 YYNGEE. This CDR3 region has 13 residues. V lost 4 bases, J lost 5 bases, and 12 bases lay in between. The CDR3: CASSFGPGETQYF. CDR3 coding DNA: TGTGCCAGCAGCTTTGGGCCAGGGGAGACCCAGTACTTC. The full variable domain, completed using reference TRBV9 and TRBJ2-5, is DSGVTQTPKHLITATGQRVTLRCSPRSGDLSVYWYQQSLDQGLQFLIQYYNGEERAKGNILERFSAQQFPDLHSELNLSSLELGDSALYFCASSFGPGETQYFGPGTRLLVL.

The CDR3: CASSSRGLDTQYF. In nucleotides, the CDR3 is TGTGCCAGCAGCTCCCGGGGGTTGGATACGCAGTATTTT. The chain joins TRBV6-5 to TRBJ2-3; maybe TRBD2 (6 bases). Germline V gives CDR1 MNHEY, CDR2 SVGAGI. V lost 6 bases, J lost 6 bases, and 13 bases lay in between. The CDR3 covers 13 residues.

The genes are TRBV19 and TRBJ1-5, with a tentative D call TRBD1 (5 bases). CDR1 is LNHDA, CDR2 SQIVND, per germline (reference sequence). Trimming shortened V by 9 bases and J by 7 bases, and 16 bases separated the two germline ends. The CDR3 extends over 13 amino acids. This chain's CDR3 is CASLSGPRQPQHF. The CDR3 DNA sequence: TGTGCCAGCCTTTCAGGGCCGCGGCAGCCCCAGCATTTT.

This sequence joins TRBV5-1 and TRBJ1-4; a possible D gene is TRBD1 (6 bases). CDR1 is SGHRS and CDR2 is YFSETQ in the germline V gene. Trimming cost V 1 base and J 7 bases, with 11 bases left between them. CDR3 size: 14 residues. The CDR3 here is CASSLWGPGEKLFF. CDR3 in DNA: TGCGCCAGCAGCTTGTGGGGGCCGGGTGAAAAACTGTTTTTT.

V and J are TRBV18 and TRBJ2-7; 7 bases map to TRBD1. From germline, CDR1 is KGHSH and CDR2 LQKENI. The CDR3 is made up of 16 amino acids. V was pared by 3 bases and J by 6 bases, with 14 bases of the junction left unmatched. The CDR3 region is CASSPFDDRAGGEQYF. The CDR3 region has the DNA TGTGCCAGCTCACCCTTTGACGACAGGGCGGGCGGCGAGCAGTACTTC.

The chain uses TRBV11-1 and TRBJ2-3; no definite D call. The germline V gene has CDR1 SGHAT and CDR2 FQDESV (reference sequence). Trimming took 2 bases from V and 0 from J, leaving 12 bases between them. The CDR3 is 16 residues long. The CDR3, as DNA: TGTGCCAGCAGCTTAAAAACTTACGGTAGCACAGATACGCAGTATTTT. This sequence encodes CASSLKTYGSTDTQYF.

This chain connects TRBV6-2 or TRBV6-3 to TRBJ2-7; 8 bases line up with TRBD1. CDR3 length: 16 residues. With 6 bases clipped from V and 4 bases from J, the junction kept 14 bases outside the gene matches. CDR1 is MNHEY, CDR2 SVGEGT, per germline. In nucleotides, the CDR3 is TGTGCCAGCAGCCCTCTAGGGACAGGAGCGCCTTACGAGCAGTACTTC. Its protein product is CASSPLGTGAPYEQYF.

The chain joins TRBV27 to TRBJ1-3, with 9 bases that match TRBD1. Germline lookup yields CDR1 MNHEY and CDR2 SMNVEV (reference sequence). The length of the CDR3 is 16 residues. Trimming at V came to 5 bases and at J to 3 bases, leaving 8 bases not matched to a gene. CDR3 coding DNA: TGTGCCAGCAGTCCGCTACAGGGGGCTGGTGGAAACACCATATATTTT. Translating gives CASSPLQGAGGNTIYF.

This chain uses TRBV5-1 with TRBJ2-5, with 9 nucleotides matching TRBD1. The germline gives CDR1 SGHRS, CDR2 YFSETQ. This CDR3 comprises 15 residues. Unmatched junction bases numbered 6, after V lost 0 bases and J lost 6 bases. The DNA of the CDR3 is TGCGCCAGCAGCTTGGAAACAGGGGGCGATCAGACCCAGTACTTC. Amino acids: CASSLETGGDQTQYF. The variable domain in full, completed from reference TRBV5-1 and TRBJ2-5, reads KAGVTQTPRYLIKTRGQQVTLSCSPISGHRSVSWYQQTPGQGLQFLFEYFSETQRNKGNFPGRFSGRQFSNSRSEMNVSTLELGDSALYLCASSLETGGDQTQYFGPGTRLLVL.

This chain joins TRBV6-2 or TRBV6-3 and TRBJ1-3, with TRBD1 matching 7 bases. CDR1 and CDR2 from the germline V gene are MNHEY and SVGEGT. The length of the CDR3 is 16 residues. Trimming took 4 bases from V and 0 from J; bases not matched to a gene: 6. The DNA of the CDR3 is TGTGCCAGCAGTTCGTGGACAGGAGCCTCTGGAAACACCATATATTTT. Translated: CASSSWTGASGNTIYF.

The chain employs TRBV7-2 and TRBJ2-1, with 15 bases fitting TRBD2. V lost 4 bases, J lost 9 bases, and 4 bases stayed unmatched. CDR1 SGHTA and CDR2 FQGNSA come from the germline V gene. This CDR3 region has 15 residues. The chain's CDR3 is CASSYRTSGGGEQFF. CDR3 nucleotides: TGTGCCAGCAGCTACAGGACTAGCGGGGGGGGTGAGCAGTTCTTC.

The V call is TRBV7-2, the J call TRBJ1-2, with D possibly matching TRBD1 (5 bases). The CDR3 has 14 amino acids. The V end lost 7 bases, the J end lost 6 bases, and 18 bases lay between the germline ends. The germline CDR1 and CDR2 sequences are SGHTA and FQGNSA. CDR3 protein: CASNPGWGRDGYTF. The CDR3 bases are TGTGCCAGCAACCCTGGATGGGGGAGGGATGGCTACACCTTC.

V is TRBV5-4 and J is TRBJ1-1; 8 bases are a match to TRBD1. The CDR3 has 15 amino acids. Germline assignment: CDR1 SGHNT and CDR2 YYREEE (reference sequence). Trimming at V came to 0 bases and at J to 3 bases, leaving 4 bases not matched to a gene. The CDR3 coding sequence is TGTGCCAGCAGCTTGGGGGCAGGGGGCTACACTGAAGCTTTCTTT. As protein: CASSLGAGGYTEAFF.

This sequence joins TRBV18 and TRBJ2-6; no clear D gene. V lost 0 bases, J lost 2 bases, and 5 bases lay in between. This CDR3 contains 15 residues. CDR1 and CDR2 from the germline V gene are KGHSH and LQKENI. CDR3 sequence: CASSPPSAGANVLTF. The CDR3 DNA reads as TGTGCCAGCTCACCACCGTCGGCTGGGGCCAACGTCCTGACTTTC.

The chain employs TRBV6-2 or TRBV6-3 and TRBJ2-5; 8 bases line up with TRBD2. The CDR3 totals 16 residues. V dropped 5 bases and J dropped 1; count of bases not matched to a gene: 9. Germline loops: CDR1 MNHEY, CDR2 SVGEGT. The CDR3 DNA sequence: TGTGCCAGCAGTCGTTTGCGGGGGGCGGGCCAAGAGACCCAGTACTTC. It specifies CASSRLRGAGQETQYF.

The chain has TRBV5-6 and TRBJ2-6; D is possibly TRBD2 (5 bases). The CDR3 spans 16 residues. Germline CDR1 and CDR2: SGHDT and YYEEEE. The V end was cut by 5 bases, the J end by 3 bases, with 15 bases between. CDR3 amino acids: CASRHEGPVGANVLTF. The CDR3 DNA sequence: TGTGCCAGCAGACATGAGGGTCCTGTTGGGGCCAACGTCCTGACTTTC.